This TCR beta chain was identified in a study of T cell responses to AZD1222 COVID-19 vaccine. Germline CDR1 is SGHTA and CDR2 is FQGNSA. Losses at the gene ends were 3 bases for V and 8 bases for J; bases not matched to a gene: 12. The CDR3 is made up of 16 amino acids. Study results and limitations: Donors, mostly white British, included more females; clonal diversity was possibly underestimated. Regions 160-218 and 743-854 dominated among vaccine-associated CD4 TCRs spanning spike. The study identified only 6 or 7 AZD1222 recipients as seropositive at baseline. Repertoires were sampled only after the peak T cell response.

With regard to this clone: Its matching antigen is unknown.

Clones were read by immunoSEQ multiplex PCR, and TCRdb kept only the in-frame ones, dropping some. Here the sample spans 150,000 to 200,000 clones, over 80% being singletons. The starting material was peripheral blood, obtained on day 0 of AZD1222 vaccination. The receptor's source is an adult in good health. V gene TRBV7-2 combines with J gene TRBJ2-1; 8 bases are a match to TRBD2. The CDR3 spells CASSFSGGLVSHEQFF. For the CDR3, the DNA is TGTGCCAGCAGCTTCTCCGGGGGACTAGTCAGCCATGAGCAGTTCTTC.